The T cell receptor beta chain under discussion was sequenced for a study of cytomegalovirus exposure and HLA in healthy donors. Broader study findings: Only CMV serostatus was available as immune exposure information. There were some V segments, including TRBV6-2 and TRBV6-3, excluded as indistinguishable. A later analysis reportedly found fewer N-insertions in an Asian-associated ancestry cluster than the roughly 670-donor mean.

It was with 60 Vbeta and 13 Jbeta primers that the PCR ran. Assay used: immunoSEQ multiplex PCR; TCRdb lists only in-frame clones, some missing. The repertoire has over 100,000 clones, over 8% of them found once; the top ten carry 4.5% to 6%. On this clone itself: Its cognate antigen is unknown.

Trimming removed 0 bases from V and 0 bases from J, with 7 bases in between. The CDR3 length is 15 residues. The V gene's germline CDR1 is SGDLS and CDR2 YYNGEE. This chain connects TRBV9 to TRBJ1-5; no clear D. The sample was PBMCs. This clonotype was sampled from a man aged 35 to 55 in good health and CMV-seronegative. As DNA, the CDR3 is TGTGCCAGCAGCGTAGGGCCGTATAGCAATCAGCCCCAGCATTTT. Its protein is CASSVGPYSNQPQHF.